Sequencing of this T cell receptor (beta chain) was carried out in a study of breast tumors, draining lymph nodes, adjacent tissues. CDR3 length: 16 amino acids. The V and J ends lost 6 bases and 1 base, in that order; junction bases with no gene match: 5. Germline V CDR1 and CDR2: LGHDT, YNNKEL (reference sequence). There are many counts of this clonotype. A single record per CDR3 protein comes from TCRdb applying MiXCR to the multiplex PCR reads. The profile shows about 130,000 distinct CDR3 sequences, 20% to 25% of them singletons. Axillary draining lymph nodes of breast cancer patients supplied the node samples.

This clonotype was sampled from a female donor with breast cancer. Some clones in this sample may be carry-over from other donors' samples. The chain links TRBV3-1 to TRBJ2-1, with 11 bases fitting TRBD2. The sample consisted of axillary lymph node tissue. The CDR3 DNA reads TGTGCCAGCAGTTTAGCGGGAGGGTGGTCCTACAATGAGCAGTTCTTC. Its protein product is CASSLAGGWSYNEQFF.